The next 17 T cell receptor beta chains were all read from a single sample in a study of T cell responses to AZD1222 COVID-19 vaccine. TCRdb keeps only in-frame clones here, not all; method: immunoSEQ multiplex PCR. The sample holds 150,000 to 200,000 clones, just over 90% seen once. Sequencing was performed on peripheral blood, taken 28 days after the second AZD1222 dose. The receptors were gathered from an adult who received the AZD1222 COVID-19 vaccine.

The V and J genes are TRBV7-9 and TRBJ1-2; a possible D gene is TRBD1 (5 bases). Germline-derived CDR1 and CDR2 are SEHNR and FQNEAQ (reference sequence). V shed 1 base and J shed 4 bases, with 10 bases lying between them. This CDR3 has 14 residues. CDR3: CASSLEVGTYGYTF. CDR3 bases: TGTGCCAGCAGCTTAGAAGTTGGGACCTATGGCTACACCTTC.

The rearrangement uses TRBV7-9 and TRBJ2-7; D might be TRBD1 (6 bases). This CDR3 is 15 amino acids long. Looked up from germline, CDR1 is SEHNR and CDR2 is FQNEAQ (reference sequence). V was trimmed by 4 bases and J by 2 bases, leaving 15 bases between them. In DNA form, the CDR3 reads TGTGCCAGCAGCTATTCCGGGACACTGACCTACGAGCAGTACTTC. As protein: CASSYSGTLTYEQYF.

This clone has just a few counts. V is TRBV6-5 and J is TRBJ2-7; 8 bases are a match to TRBD1. The CDR3 spans 14 residues. CDR1 is MNHEY and CDR2 is SVGAGI in the germline V gene. J gave up 2 bases and V 1 base, and 1 base lay outside the gene matches. CDR3: CASSYYRGAYEQYF. In nucleotides, the CDR3 is TGTGCCAGCAGTTACTACAGGGGGGCCTACGAGCAGTACTTC.

This chain connects TRBV11-3 to TRBJ2-7; 7 nucleotides align to TRBD2. The CDR3 loop spans 14 amino acids. Germline CDR1 SGHNT, CDR2 YENEEA. V was clipped by 2 bases and J by 2 bases; unmatched bases: 3. The DNA of the CDR3 is TGTGCCAGCAGCTTATCTAGCGGAGCCTACGAGCAGTACTTC. Translating gives CASSLSSGAYEQYF.

The chain couples TRBV5-4 to TRBJ2-2; D is possibly TRBD2 (5 bases). This CDR3 region has 16 residues. Germline V gene data show CDR1 as SGHNT and CDR2 as YYREEE (reference sequence). Deletions cut 4 bases from V and 1 base from J, with 14 bases between. The CDR3 DNA is TGTGCCAGCAGCGGATGGACGGGATTGAACACCGGGGAGCTGTTTTTT. Its translation: CASSGWTGLNTGELFF.

This chain joins TRBV19 and TRBJ2-1; D not certain. The CDR3 length is 16 residues. Trimming took off 0 bases at V and 0 bases at J, with 9 bases between the two ends. CDR1 and CDR2 (germline): LNHDA, SQIVND (reference sequence). As DNA, the CDR3 is TGTGCCAGTAGTATAGATTTAGAAAGCTCCTACAATGAGCAGTTCTTC. Translated: CASSIDLESSYNEQFF.

The J gene is TRBJ2-3, the V gene TRBV7-3; the match to TRBD2 covers 14 bases. The germline gives CDR1 SGHTA, CDR2 FQGTGA. The CDR3 runs to 16 residues. The V gene end was trimmed by 4 bases and the J gene end by 6 bases; junction bases not matched to a gene: 6. CDR3: CASSSPGLAGEDTQYF. As DNA, the CDR3 is TGTGCCAGCAGCTCCCCGGGACTAGCGGGAGAGGATACGCAGTATTTT.

The gene calls are TRBV24-1 and TRBJ2-3; 7 positions match TRBD2. Germline values: CDR1 KGHDR, CDR2 SFDVKD. The CDR3 covers 16 residues. The J segment lost 0 bases and the V segment lost 2 bases, leaving 4 bases of the junction unmatched. The chain's CDR3 is CATSDSGGASTDTQYF. The CDR3 DNA follows: TGTGCCACCAGTGATTCGGGGGGTGCTAGCACAGATACGCAGTATTTT.

This clone was detected once. V usage is TRBV28 and J usage is TRBJ1-4; the D gene is possibly TRBD1 (6 bases). Trimming took 6 bases from V and 8 from J, leaving 19 bases between them. Germline V gene lookup returns CDR1 MDHEN and CDR2 SYDVKM. The CDR3 covers 15 residues. The DNA for the CDR3 is TGTGCCAGCAGCGGTGGATCAGGGGATTTGGAAAAACTGTTTTTT. It encodes CASSGGSGDLEKLFF.

This sequence joins TRBV6-5 and TRBJ2-3; tentatively, D is TRBD1 or TRBD2 (5 bases each). Germline lookup yields CDR1 MNHEY and CDR2 SVGAGI. Trimming took 7 bases from V and 1 from J, leaving 9 bases between them. The CDR3 totals 13 residues. The DNA of the CDR3 is TGTGCCAGCATTAGGGGAGGCACAGATACGCAGTATTTT. Protein: CASIRGGTDTQYF.

The J gene is TRBJ1-2, the V gene TRBV19; D call uncertain. From germline, CDR1 is LNHDA and CDR2 SQIVND (reference sequence). Trimming pared 5 bases from V and 5 bases from J, leaving 6 bases between. This CDR3 spans 11 amino acids. The CDR3 protein is CASSPDYGYTF. The CDR3 nucleotides read TGTGCCAGTAGTCCGGATTATGGCTACACCTTC.

As concerns this clone: Other DNA sequences within the sample encode an identical CDR3. The chain combines TRBV2 with TRBJ2-2; D is ambiguous. Germline CDR1 and CDR2: SNHLY and FYNNEI. The length of the CDR3 is 14 residues. V was shortened by 6 bases and J by 0 bases, with 8 bases between the two germline ends. CDR3 DNA sequence: TGTGCCAGCAGCGTTTCATCGAACACCGGGGAGCTGTTTTTT. It encodes CASSVSSNTGELFF.

This clone was counted between two and nine times. J is TRBJ1-1 and V is TRBV6-5; a weak D match, TRBD1 (5 bases). Trimming pared 7 bases from V and 3 bases from J, leaving 9 bases between. This CDR3 contains 12 residues. The germline V gene has CDR1 MNHEY and CDR2 SVGAGI. CDR3 residues: CASIRGYTEAFF. CDR3 sequence (DNA): TGTGCCAGCATTCGGGGGTACACTGAAGCTTTCTTT.

Concerning this clone: This sample includes further DNA sequences coding for the same CDR3. The rearrangement links TRBV28 to TRBJ1-2; unclear D gene. Germline V gene data show CDR1 as MDHEN and CDR2 as SYDVKM. Trimming cost V 5 bases and J 4 bases, with 5 bases left between them. The CDR3 spans 11 residues. CDR3 protein: CASSPGYGYTF. The DNA of the CDR3 is TGTGCCAGCAGTCCAGGCTATGGCTACACCTTC.

The chain is built from TRBV5-1 and TRBJ2-3; 10 bases agree with TRBD2. The germline V gene has CDR1 SGHRS and CDR2 YFSETQ. V shed 6 bases and J 14 bases; nucleotides not matched to a gene: 12. There are 13 residues in the CDR3. As DNA, the CDR3 is TGCGCCAGCAAGGCTAGCGGGGGTGAGGTGCTGTATTTT. Amino acid sequence: CASKASGGEVLYF.

The gene calls are TRBV7-9 and TRBJ2-6, with 8 nucleotides matching TRBD1. The CDR3 is made up of 15 amino acids. V dropped 3 bases and J dropped 2; count of bases not matched to a gene: 0. Germline lookup yields CDR1 SEHNR and CDR2 FQNEAQ (reference sequence). CDR3 sequence (DNA): TGTGCCAGCAGCTTGGACAGGGCTGGGGCCAACGTCCTGACTTTC. Translation: CASSLDRAGANVLTF.

This clone was observed a few times. The chain recombines TRBV4-2 with TRBJ2-5, with TRBD2 matching over 7 bases. J gave up 5 bases and V 1 base, and 4 bases lay outside the gene matches. CDR1 is LGHNA and CDR2 is YNFKEQ in the germline V gene. The CDR3 contains 14 residues. CDR3: CASSQGEGRETQYF. CDR3 DNA sequence: TGTGCCAGCAGCCAAGGGGAGGGGAGGGAGACCCAGTACTTC.